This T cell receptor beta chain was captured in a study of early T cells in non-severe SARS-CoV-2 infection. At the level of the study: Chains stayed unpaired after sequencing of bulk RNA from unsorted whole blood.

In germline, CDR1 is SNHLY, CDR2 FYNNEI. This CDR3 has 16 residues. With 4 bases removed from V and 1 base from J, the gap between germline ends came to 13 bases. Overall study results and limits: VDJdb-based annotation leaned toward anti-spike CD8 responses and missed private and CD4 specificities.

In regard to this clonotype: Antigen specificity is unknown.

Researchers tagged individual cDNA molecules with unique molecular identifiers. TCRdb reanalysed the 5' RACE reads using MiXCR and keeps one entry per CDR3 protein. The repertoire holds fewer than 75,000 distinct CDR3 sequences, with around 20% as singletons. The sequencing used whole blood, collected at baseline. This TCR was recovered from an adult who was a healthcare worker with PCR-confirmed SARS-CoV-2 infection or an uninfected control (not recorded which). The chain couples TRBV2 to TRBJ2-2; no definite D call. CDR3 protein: CASSGIGQQNTGELFF. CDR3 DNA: TGTGCCAGCAGTGGGATAGGCCAGCAGAACACCGGGGAGCTGTTTTTT.